The clone carrying this T cell receptor beta chain was detected once. The data belong to a study of technical replicates of blood from several donors. The protocol was immunoSEQ multiplex PCR, while the TCRdb copy is restricted to in-frame clones and leaves out a portion. The table includes thousands of clones, 90% to 95% detected once. The CDR3 has 15 residues. J gave up 5 bases and V 5 bases, and 11 bases lay outside the gene matches. Germline V gene sequence: CDR1 LGHNT, CDR2 FRNRAP. The chain combines TRBV12-5 with TRBJ2-5; 7 bases agree with TRBD1. The material sequenced was PBMCs. The sequence was obtained from a human donor in good health. CDR3 sequence (DNA): TGTGCTAGTGGTATAATACAGGGGTTTTCGGAGACCCAGTACTTC. Translated, it gives CASGIIQGFSETQYF.